Sequencing of this TCR beta chain was carried out in a study of shared clonotypes between healthy human individuals. The wider study: The people who gave samples were a couple of women and a few men aged 18 to 49. Study-wide results and caveats: Sorted-subset sequencing was shown by rarefaction to be incomplete despite large depth. Having only a few donors restricted how much genetic and exposure-history diversity was captured.

To note about this clone: Its antigen is not known.

There were only Caucasian adults among the donors, and all lived in Nashville, Tennessee. Sequencing used immunoSEQ multiplex PCR; TCRdb keeps in-frame clones, though not all of them. Counted here are about 1 million clones, approximately 70% occurring once; the ten biggest clones make up around 1.4%. The CDR3 totals 14 residues. V dropped 3 bases and J dropped 2 bases, with 8 bases sitting between them. CDR1 is WNHNN and CDR2 is SYGVQD in the germline V gene (reference sequence). V is TRBV10-1 and J is TRBJ1-5, with D possibly TRBD1 on 6 matching bases. The sample consisted of memory CD4+ T cells sorted from blood. Subset denoted: CD45RA-negative fraction. The sequence derives from a man between 18 and 35 years old in good health. In nucleotides, the CDR3 is TGCGCCAGCAGTGAAGGGGGGCGCAATCAGCCCCAGCATTTT. Its protein product is CASSEGGRNQPQHF.